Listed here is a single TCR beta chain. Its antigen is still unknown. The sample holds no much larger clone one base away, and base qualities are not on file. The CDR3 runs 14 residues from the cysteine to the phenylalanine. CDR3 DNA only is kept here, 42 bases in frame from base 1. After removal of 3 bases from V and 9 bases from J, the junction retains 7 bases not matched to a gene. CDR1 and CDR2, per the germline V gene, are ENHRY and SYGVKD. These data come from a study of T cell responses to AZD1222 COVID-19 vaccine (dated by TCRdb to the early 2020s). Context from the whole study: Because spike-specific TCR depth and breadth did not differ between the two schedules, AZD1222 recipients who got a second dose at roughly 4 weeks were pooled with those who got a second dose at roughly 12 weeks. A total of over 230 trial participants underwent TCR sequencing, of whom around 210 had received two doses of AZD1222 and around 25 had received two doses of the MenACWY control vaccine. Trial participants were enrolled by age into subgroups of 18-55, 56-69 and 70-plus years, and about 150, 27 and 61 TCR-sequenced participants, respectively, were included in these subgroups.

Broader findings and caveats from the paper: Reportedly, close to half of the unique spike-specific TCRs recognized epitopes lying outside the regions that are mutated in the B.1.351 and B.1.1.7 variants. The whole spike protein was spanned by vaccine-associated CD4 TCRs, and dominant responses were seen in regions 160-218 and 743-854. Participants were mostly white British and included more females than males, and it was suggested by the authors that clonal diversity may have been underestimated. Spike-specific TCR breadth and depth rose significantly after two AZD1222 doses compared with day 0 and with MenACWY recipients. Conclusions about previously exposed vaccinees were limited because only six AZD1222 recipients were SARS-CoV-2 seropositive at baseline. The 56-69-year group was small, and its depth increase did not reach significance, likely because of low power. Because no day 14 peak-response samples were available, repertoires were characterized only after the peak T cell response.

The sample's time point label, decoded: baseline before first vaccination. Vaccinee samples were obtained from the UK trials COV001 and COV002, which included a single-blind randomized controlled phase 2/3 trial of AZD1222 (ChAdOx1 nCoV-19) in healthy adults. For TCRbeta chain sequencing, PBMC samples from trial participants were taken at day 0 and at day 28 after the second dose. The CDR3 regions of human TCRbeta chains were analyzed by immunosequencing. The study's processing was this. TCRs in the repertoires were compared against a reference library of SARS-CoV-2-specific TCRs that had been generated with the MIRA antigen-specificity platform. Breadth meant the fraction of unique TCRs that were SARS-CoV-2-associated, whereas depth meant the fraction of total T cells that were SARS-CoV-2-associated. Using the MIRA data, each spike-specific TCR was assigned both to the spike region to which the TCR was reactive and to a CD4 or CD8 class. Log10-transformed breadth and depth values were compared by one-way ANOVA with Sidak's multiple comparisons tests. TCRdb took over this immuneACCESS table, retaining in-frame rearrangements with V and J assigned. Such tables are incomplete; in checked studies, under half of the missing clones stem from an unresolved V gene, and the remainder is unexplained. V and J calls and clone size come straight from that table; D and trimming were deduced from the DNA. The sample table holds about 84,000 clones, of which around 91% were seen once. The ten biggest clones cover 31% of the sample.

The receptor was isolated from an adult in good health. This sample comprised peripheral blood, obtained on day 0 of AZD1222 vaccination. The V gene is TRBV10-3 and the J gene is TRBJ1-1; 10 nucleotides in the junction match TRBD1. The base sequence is TGTGCCATCAGTGATGGACAGGGGGGTGTGAAAGCTTTCTTT. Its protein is CAISDGQGGVKAFF.